This TCR beta chain was identified in a study of CD8 T cells in Susac syndrome. Study-level information: Sequencing included Susac syndrome patients, six of them with active disease and about 8 in remission. Study observations and caveats: Repertoires of Susac syndrome CD4+ T cells lacked clonal expansion.

RNA totalling about 0.5 to 1 ug underwent reverse transcription with random hexamers. Each CDR3 protein is one row after TCRdb ran MiXCR on the immunoSEQ multiplex PCR reads. The table lists some 180,000 distinct CDR3 sequences, 85% to 95% of them singletons. This clonotype was found a few times. The antigen remains unidentified. With V trimmed by 2 bases and J by 2 bases, 1 base remained unmatched. The CDR3 length is 14 residues. The germline gives CDR1 SGHNT, CDR2 YYREEE (reference sequence). From blood CD8+ and CD4+ T cells, TCR beta sequences were generated. While CD8+ and CD4+ T cells were isolated negatively, TEMRA cells were enriched by FACS.

Sequenced input: CD4+ T cells from PBMCs. The chain uses TRBV5-4 and TRBJ2-1; 7 nucleotides line up with TRBD1. The sequence was obtained from a human donor with Susac syndrome. The CDR3 spells CASSLTGAYNEQFF. The CDR3 DNA is TGTGCCAGCAGCTTAACAGGGGCCTACAATGAGCAGTTCTTC.